This T cell receptor (beta chain) emerged from a study of blood T cells in healthy people across ages. A second PCR, run for roughly 7 to 12 cycles, used a sample-barcoded 5' primer plus a J-beta primer mix. Each cDNA molecule was tagged by a template-switch adaptor that had 12 random nucleotides. TCRdb used MiXCR to reprocess the 5' RACE reads, holding one entry per CDR3 protein. The table records about 1.6 million distinct CDR3 sequences, about 32% of them present only once. Germline V CDR1 and CDR2: LGHDT, YNNKEL (reference sequence). The CDR3 is made up of 19 amino acids. The trim removed 4 bases at V and 5 bases at J, leaving 17 bases unmatched. In its sample, this clonotype was seen a few times.

J is TRBJ2-5 and V is TRBV3-1; TRBD2 matches at 12 bases. The receptor was derived from a woman between 25 and 40 years old in good health. The sequencing sample was made of blood. CDR3 in DNA: TGTGCCAGCAGCCCTGGCTGGAAATCAAGACTAGCGGGAGTGGAGACCCAGTACTTC. Its protein is CASSPGWKSRLAGVETQYF.